Listed below are T cell receptor beta chains from one sample, sequenced in a study of beta chain features in type 1 diabetes. Sequencing used immunoSEQ multiplex PCR; TCRdb keeps in-frame clones, though not all of them. Of hundreds of thousands of clones listed, roughly 12% were seen once; the top ten hold 0.017%. Input material: naive CD4+ T cells from blood. The receptor source for this set is a man aged 18-30 years in good health. The CDR3 runs from the conserved cysteine through the conserved F or W. D genes are given only for firm matches. Rows give clone size only sometimes, using once, few, many, or a class for an expanded clone.

V gene: TRBV11-1
D gene: TRBD2
clone size: .
J gene: TRBJ2-7
CDR3 DNA: TGTGCCAGCAGCTTAAGCGCCACCGTGGAGCGGGAGAGCTTCGAGCAGTACTTC
CDR3 protein: CASSLSATVERESFEQYF

V gene: TRBV28
D gene: TRBD2
clone size: .
J gene: TRBJ2-7
CDR3 DNA: TGTGCCAGCAGTTTACGAATCGGGTTTAGCGGGAACTCCTACGAGCAGTACTTC
CDR3 protein: CASSLRIGFSGNSYEQYF

V gene: TRBV7-2
D gene: .
clone size: .
J gene: TRBJ2-5
CDR3 DNA: TGTGCCAGCAGCTTAGGGACTAATCAAGAGACCCAGTACTTC
CDR3 protein: CASSLGTNQETQYF

V gene: TRBV13
D gene: TRBD2
clone size: .
J gene: TRBJ2-3
CDR3 DNA: TGTGCCAGCAGCCCTCGGACTAGTCCCACAGATACGCAGTATTTT
CDR3 protein: CASSPRTSPTDTQYF

V gene: TRBV4-2
D gene: .
clone size: few
J gene: TRBJ2-1
CDR3 DNA: TGTGCCAGCAGTCTGACCTCAACTAGCCAAAATGAGCAGTTCTTC
CDR3 protein: CASSLTSTSQNEQFF

V gene: TRBV7-2
D gene: TRBD1
clone size: .
J gene: TRBJ1-2
CDR3 DNA: TGTGCCAGCAGCATAGGACAGGCCTATGGCTACACCTTC
CDR3 protein: CASSIGQAYGYTF

V gene: TRBV7-9
D gene: TRBD1
clone size: .
J gene: TRBJ2-5
CDR3 DNA: TGTGCCAGCAGCCTCGACAGGGGGATACAAGAGACCCAGTACTTC
CDR3 protein: CASSLDRGIQETQYF

V gene: TRBV30
D gene: TRBD1
clone size: .
J gene: TRBJ2-1
CDR3 DNA: TGTGCCTGGAGTGGGGGACAGTTTAACAATGAGCAGTTCTTC
CDR3 protein: CAWSGGQFNNEQFF

V gene: TRBV7-2
D gene: .
clone size: .
J gene: TRBJ1-2
CDR3 DNA: TGTGCCAGCAGCTTAGCGGGGCAGGGTCGGGATGGCTACACCTTC
CDR3 protein: CASSLAGQGRDGYTF

V gene: TRBV4-3
D gene: .
clone size: few
J gene: TRBJ2-1
CDR3 DNA: TGCGCCAGCAGCCAAGATGCGGGGCAAGACGACATAGGGTTCTTC
CDR3 protein: CASSQDAGQDDIGFF

V gene: TRBV10-3
D gene: .
clone size: few
J gene: TRBJ2-7
CDR3 DNA: TGTGCCATCAGTTACAGGGTGCTGTCGGGGAGACTCACCTACGAGCAGTACTTC
CDR3 protein: CAISYRVLSGRLTYEQYF